The 5 T cell receptor beta chains given below trace back to one sample, sequenced in a study of circulating CD8 cells and anti-PD-1 response in melanoma. The QIAseq Immune Repertoire TCR panel built the libraries from about 16 ng of total RNA. TCRdb recomputed calls from the reads with MiXCR, one row per CDR3 protein. The sample has some 520 distinct CDR3 sequences, 7.1% seen once. From live CD3+CD8+TCRalphabeta+ cells, four PD-1 and/or TIGIT subsets were sorted. This sample comprised CD8+ T cells from PBMCs, obtained at baseline or after one month of anti-PD-1 therapy (not recorded which). These receptors all stem from a human donor with melanoma.

This clonotype is deemed large. The chain is built from TRBV12-5 and TRBJ2-3; maybe TRBD2 (6 bases). Looked up from germline, CDR1 is LGHNT and CDR2 is FRNRAP. This CDR3 has 17 amino acids. V lost 8 bases to trimming and J lost 4 bases, with 25 bases between them. The CDR3 region has the DNA TGTGCTAGTTTTCACGTAGGCGGGGATGAGAGCCCAGATACGCAGTATTTT. Residues: CASFHVGGDESPDTQYF.

This clonotype was counted once. Possible read error: a much larger clone is one base away. J is TRBJ2-5 and V is TRBV2; 13 bases match TRBD2. V dropped 4 bases and J dropped 7; count of bases not matched to a gene: 24. Germline CDR1 SNHLY, CDR2 FYNNEI. There are 21 residues in the CDR3. In nucleotides, the CDR3 is TGTGCCAGCAGTGGCCTCCCACGACTAGCGGGGGGCCACCCCTCTAAGCGGACCCAGTACTTC. Translation: CASSGLPRLAGGHPSKRTQYF.

This clonotype came up a few times. The V and J genes are TRBV28 and TRBJ2-3; D remains ambiguous. CDR3 length: 14 amino acids. V lost 3 bases to trimming and J lost 4 bases, with 11 bases between them. Per germline, CDR1 MDHEN and CDR2 SYDVKM. As DNA, the CDR3 is TGTGCCAGCAGTTTTCCGGGCAGACCAGATACGCAGTATTTT. Translating gives CASSFPGRPDTQYF.

Turning to this clonotype: A much larger clone differs by one base, so this may be a read error. The V call is TRBV12-3 or TRBV12-4, the J call TRBJ1-2; TRBD1 aligns across 8 bases. CDR3 length: 14 amino acids. The CDR3, as DNA: TGTGCCGGCAGTTTACAGGGGGACTACTATGGCTACACCTTC. Its protein is CAGSLQGDYYGYTF.

By frequency in the sample, this clonotype is medium-sized. The chain uses TRBV20-1 and TRBJ2-7; D gene ambiguous. CDR3 size: 14 residues. Germline lookup yields CDR1 DFQATT and CDR2 SNEGSKA (reference sequence). Between the trimmed V and J ends, which lost 0 bases and 2 bases, there was a span of 11 bases. CDR3 nucleotide sequence: TGCAGTGCTAGAGAGCCACAGAGAACCTACGAGCAGTACTTC. This encodes CSAREPQRTYEQYF.